The present T cell receptor beta chain was sequenced within a study of T-cell reconstitution after alpha-beta-depleted transplantation in children. This clonotype has ten or more counts. Preparation of the TCRbeta library involved a method that used unique molecular identifiers. One entry per CDR3 protein, called by TCRdb with MiXCR from the PCR reads. The profile shows a few hundred thousand distinct CDR3 sequences, around a tenth of them singletons. This CDR3 spans 15 amino acids. V lost 6 bases and J 8 bases, leaving 19 bases between the germline ends. The sequenced sample was PBMCs from the stem cell graft donor, obtained from the stem cell graft. The sequence was collected from a human donor who donated a stem cell graft to a child with acute lymphoblastic leukemia. This rearrangement joins TRBV12-3 or TRBV12-4 to TRBJ1-4, with D unresolved. DNA of the CDR3: TGTGCCAGCAGCACCTGGGGAGAACAGAGCGAAAAACTGTTTTTT. It is translated as CASSTWGEQSEKLFF.